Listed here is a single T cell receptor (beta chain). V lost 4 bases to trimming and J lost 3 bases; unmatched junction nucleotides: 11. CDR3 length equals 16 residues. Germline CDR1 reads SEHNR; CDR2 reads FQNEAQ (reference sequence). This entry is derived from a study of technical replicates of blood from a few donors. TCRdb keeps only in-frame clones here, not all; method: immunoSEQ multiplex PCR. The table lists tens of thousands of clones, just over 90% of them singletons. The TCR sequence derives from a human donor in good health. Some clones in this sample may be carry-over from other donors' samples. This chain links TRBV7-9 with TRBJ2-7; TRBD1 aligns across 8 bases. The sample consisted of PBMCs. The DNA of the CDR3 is TGTGCCAGCAGCTCCTCCTCCGGGACAGGATTCTACGAGCAGTACTTC. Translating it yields CASSSSSGTGFYEQYF.